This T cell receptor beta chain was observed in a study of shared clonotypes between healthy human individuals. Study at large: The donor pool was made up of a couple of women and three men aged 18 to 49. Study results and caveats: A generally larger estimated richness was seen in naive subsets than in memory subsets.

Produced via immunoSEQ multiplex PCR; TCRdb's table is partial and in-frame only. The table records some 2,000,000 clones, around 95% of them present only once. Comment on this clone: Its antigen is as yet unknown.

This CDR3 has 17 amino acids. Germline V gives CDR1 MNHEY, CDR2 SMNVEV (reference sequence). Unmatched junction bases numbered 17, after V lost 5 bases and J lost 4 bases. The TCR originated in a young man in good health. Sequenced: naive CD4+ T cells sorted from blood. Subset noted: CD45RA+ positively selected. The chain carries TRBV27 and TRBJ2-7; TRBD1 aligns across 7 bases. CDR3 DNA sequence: TGTGCCAGCAGTAGGTGGGACAGTGAAGGGGGAATATACGAGCAGTACTTC. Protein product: CASSRWDSEGGIYEQYF.